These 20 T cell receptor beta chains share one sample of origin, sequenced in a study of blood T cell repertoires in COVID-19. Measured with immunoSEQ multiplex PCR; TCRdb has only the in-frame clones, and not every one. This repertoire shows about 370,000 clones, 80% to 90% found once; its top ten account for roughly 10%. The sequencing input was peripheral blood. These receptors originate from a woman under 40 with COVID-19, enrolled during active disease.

The CDR3 sequence is CATSGHLLNEQFF. CDR3 sequence (DNA): TGCGCCACCTCGGGACACCTCCTCAATGAGCAGTTCTTC. The chain carries TRBV10-1 and TRBJ2-1, with TRBD1 as a possible D gene (6 bases). Between the trimmed V and J ends, which lost 10 bases and 6 bases, there was a span of 16 bases. From germline, CDR1 is WNHNN and CDR2 SYGVQD (reference sequence). This CDR3 is built from 13 residues.

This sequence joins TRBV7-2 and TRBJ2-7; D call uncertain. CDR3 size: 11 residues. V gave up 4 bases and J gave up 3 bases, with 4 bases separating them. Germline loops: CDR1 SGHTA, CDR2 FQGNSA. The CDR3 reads CASSSFYEQYF. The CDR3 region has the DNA TGTGCCAGCAGCTCCTTCTACGAGCAGTACTTC.

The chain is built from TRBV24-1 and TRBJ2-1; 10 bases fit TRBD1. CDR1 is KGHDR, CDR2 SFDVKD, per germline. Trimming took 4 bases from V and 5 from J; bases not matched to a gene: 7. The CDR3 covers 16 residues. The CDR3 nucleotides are TGTGCCACCAGTGAAACCGGGACAGGGGTGGACAATGAGCAGTTCTTC. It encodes CATSETGTGVDNEQFF.

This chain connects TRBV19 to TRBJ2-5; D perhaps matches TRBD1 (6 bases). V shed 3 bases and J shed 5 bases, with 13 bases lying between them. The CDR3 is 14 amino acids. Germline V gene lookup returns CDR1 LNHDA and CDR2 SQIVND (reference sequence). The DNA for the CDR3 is TGTGCCAGTAGTATTAACAGGGTAGGGGAGACCCAGTACTTC. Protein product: CASSINRVGETQYF.

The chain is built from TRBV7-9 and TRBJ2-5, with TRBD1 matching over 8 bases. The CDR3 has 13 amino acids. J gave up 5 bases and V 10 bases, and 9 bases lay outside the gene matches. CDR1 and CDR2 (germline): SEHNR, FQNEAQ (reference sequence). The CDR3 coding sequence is TGTGCCATCGTTGACAGGGGAAGGGAGACCCAGTACTTC. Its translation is CAIVDRGRETQYF. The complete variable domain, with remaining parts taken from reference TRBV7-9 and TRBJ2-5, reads DTGVSQNPRHKITKRGQNVTFRCDPISEHNRLYWYRQTLGQGPEFLTYFQNEAQLEKSRLLSDRFSAERPKGSFSTLEIQRTEQGDSAMYLCAIVDRGRETQYFGPGTRLLVL.

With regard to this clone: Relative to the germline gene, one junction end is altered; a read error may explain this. CDR3 coding DNA: TGCGCCGGCAGCTGGCCCCTCAGGGGGAGCCCCTACACAGATACGCAGTATTTT. The encoded protein is CAGSWPLRGSPYTDTQYF. This rearrangement joins TRBV10-1 to TRBJ2-3; 7 nucleotides align to TRBD1. The CDR3 is 18 amino acids. The germline V gene has CDR1 WNHNN and CDR2 SYGVQD (reference sequence).

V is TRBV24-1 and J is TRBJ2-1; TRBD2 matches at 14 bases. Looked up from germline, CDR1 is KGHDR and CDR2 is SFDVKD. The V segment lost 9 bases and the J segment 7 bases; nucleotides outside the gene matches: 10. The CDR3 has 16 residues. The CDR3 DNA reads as TGTGCCACCGGCGGGACTAGCGGGAGATTAGGGAATGAGCAGTTCTTC. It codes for CATGGTSGRLGNEQFF.

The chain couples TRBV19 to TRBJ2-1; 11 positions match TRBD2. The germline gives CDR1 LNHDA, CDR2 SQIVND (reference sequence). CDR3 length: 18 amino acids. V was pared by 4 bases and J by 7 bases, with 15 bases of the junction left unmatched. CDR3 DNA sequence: TGTGCCAGTAGTAGGTGGGCTAGCGGGAGGTCCCCAGTTAATGAGCAGTTCTTC. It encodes CASSRWASGRSPVNEQFF. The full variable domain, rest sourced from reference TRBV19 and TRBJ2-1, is DGGITQSPKYLFRKEGQNVTLSCEQNLNHDAMYWYRQDPGQGLRLIYYSQIVNDFQKGDIAEGYSVSREKKESFPLTVTSAQKNPTAFYLCASSRWASGRSPVNEQFFGPGTRLTVL.

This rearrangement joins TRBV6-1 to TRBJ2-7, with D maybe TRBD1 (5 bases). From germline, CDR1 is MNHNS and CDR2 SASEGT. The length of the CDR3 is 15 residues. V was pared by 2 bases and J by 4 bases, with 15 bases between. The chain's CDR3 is CASSERVRVMYEQYF. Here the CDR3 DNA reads TGTGCCAGCAGTGAAAGGGTCAGGGTCATGTACGAGCAGTACTTC.

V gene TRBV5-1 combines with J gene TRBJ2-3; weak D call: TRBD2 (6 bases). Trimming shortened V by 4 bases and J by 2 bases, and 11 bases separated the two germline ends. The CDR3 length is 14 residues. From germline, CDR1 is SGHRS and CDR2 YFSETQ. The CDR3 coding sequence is TGCGCCAGCAGCCCGGGGGATTCCACAGATACGCAGTATTTT. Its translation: CASSPGDSTDTQYF.

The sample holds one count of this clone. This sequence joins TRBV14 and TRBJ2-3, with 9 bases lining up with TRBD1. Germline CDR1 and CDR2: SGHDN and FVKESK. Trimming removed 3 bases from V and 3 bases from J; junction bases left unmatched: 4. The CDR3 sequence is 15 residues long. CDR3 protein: CASSHDRGRTDTQYF. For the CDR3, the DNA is TGTGCCAGCAGCCACGACAGGGGGAGGACAGATACGCAGTATTTT.

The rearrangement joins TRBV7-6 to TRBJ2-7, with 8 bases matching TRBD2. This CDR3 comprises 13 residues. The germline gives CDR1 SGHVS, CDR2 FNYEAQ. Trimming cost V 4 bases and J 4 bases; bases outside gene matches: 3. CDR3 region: CASSSGGVYEQYF. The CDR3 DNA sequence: TGTGCCAGCAGCTCCGGGGGGGTGTACGAGCAGTACTTC.

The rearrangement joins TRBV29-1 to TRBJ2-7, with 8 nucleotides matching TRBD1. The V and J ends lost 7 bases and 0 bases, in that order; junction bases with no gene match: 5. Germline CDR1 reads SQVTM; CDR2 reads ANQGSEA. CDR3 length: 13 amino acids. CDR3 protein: CSGVQGGSYEQYF. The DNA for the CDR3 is TGCAGCGGGGTACAGGGGGGCTCCTACGAGCAGTACTTC.

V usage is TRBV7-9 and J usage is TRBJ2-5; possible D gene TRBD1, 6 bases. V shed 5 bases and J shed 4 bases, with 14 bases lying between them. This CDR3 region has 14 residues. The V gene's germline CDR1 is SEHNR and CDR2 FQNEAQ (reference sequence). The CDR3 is CASSPGRGGETQYF. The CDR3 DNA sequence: TGTGCCAGCAGCCCTGGACGAGGGGGAGAGACCCAGTACTTC. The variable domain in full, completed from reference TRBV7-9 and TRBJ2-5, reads DTGVSQNPRHKITKRGQNVTFRCDPISEHNRLYWYRQTLGQGPEFLTYFQNEAQLEKSRLLSDRFSAERPKGSFSTLEIQRTEQGDSAMYLCASSPGRGGETQYFGPGTRLLVL.

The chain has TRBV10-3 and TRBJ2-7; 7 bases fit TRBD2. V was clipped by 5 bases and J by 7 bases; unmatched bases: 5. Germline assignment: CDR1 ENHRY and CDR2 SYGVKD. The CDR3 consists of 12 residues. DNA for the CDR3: TGTGCCATCAGTTGGGAGGGAGGGGAGCAGTACTTC. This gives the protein CAISWEGGEQYF.

CDR3 bases: TGTGCCAGCAGTAATGGACAGATTAATGAAAAACTGTTTTTT. Translated, it gives CASSNGQINEKLFF. J is TRBJ1-4 and V is TRBV27, with a tentative D call TRBD1 (6 bases). The CDR3 loop spans 14 amino acids. Trimming cost V 5 bases and J 4 bases, with 11 bases left between them. CDR1 and CDR2 from the germline V gene are MNHEY and SMNVEV (reference sequence).

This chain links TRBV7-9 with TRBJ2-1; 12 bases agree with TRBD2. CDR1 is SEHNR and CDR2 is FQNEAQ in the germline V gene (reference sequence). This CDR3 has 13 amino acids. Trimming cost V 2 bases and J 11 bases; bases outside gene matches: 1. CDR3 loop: CASSLTSGRKQFF. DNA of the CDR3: TGTGCCAGCAGCTTAACTAGCGGGAGGAAGCAGTTCTTC. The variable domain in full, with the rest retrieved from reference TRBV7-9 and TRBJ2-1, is DTGVSQNPRHKITKRGQNVTFRCDPISEHNRLYWYRQTLGQGPEFLTYFQNEAQLEKSRLLSDRFSAERPKGSFSTLEIQRTEQGDSAMYLCASSLTSGRKQFFGPGTRLTVL.

CDR3 sequence reads: CASRGGNTEAFF. In DNA form, the CDR3 reads TGCGCCAGCAGAGGGGGGAACACTGAAGCTTTCTTT. The V and J genes are TRBV10-2 and TRBJ1-1, with D maybe TRBD1 (6 bases). There are 12 residues in the CDR3. Trimming took 6 bases from V and 1 from J, leaving 6 bases between them. Per the germline V gene, CDR1 is WSHSY and CDR2 is SAAADI.

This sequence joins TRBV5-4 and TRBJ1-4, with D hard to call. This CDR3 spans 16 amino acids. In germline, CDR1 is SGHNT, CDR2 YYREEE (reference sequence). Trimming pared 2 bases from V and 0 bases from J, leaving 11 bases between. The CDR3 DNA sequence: TGTGCCAGCAGCTTTTCCCCCCCCGCAACTAATGAAAAACTGTTTTTT. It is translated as CASSFSPPATNEKLFF.

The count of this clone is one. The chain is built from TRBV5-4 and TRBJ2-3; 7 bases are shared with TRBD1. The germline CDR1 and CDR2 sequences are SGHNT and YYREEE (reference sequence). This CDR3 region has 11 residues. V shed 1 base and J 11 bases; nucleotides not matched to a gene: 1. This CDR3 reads CASSLTGEQYF. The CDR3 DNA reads TGTGCCAGCAGCTTGACAGGGGAGCAGTATTTT.